These 31 T cell receptor beta chains were all obtained from the same sample, sequenced in a study of read filtering for tumor transcriptome and immune sequencing. From 300 to 450 ng of RNA, a library with molecular barcoded alpha/delta and beta/gamma adaptors was made. MiXCR was run by TCRdb on the reads, yielding one entry per CDR3 protein. Of about 57,000 distinct CDR3 sequences listed, 20% to 25% were seen once; the top ten hold approximately 18%. Material: a population of CD138-negative cells sorted from bone marrow. These receptors were collected from a donor at least 40 years old with multiple myeloma.

A note on this clonotype: A much larger clone differs from this one at a single base, so this may be a read error. The V call is TRBV5-1, the J call TRBJ1-1, with D maybe TRBD1 (6 bases). The V gene lost 3 bases and the J gene lost 3 bases, with 15 bases spanning the gap. The V gene's germline CDR1 is SGHRS and CDR2 YFSETQ. CDR3 length: 15 residues. CDR3 sequence reads: CASSYRDFAYTEAFF. Written as DNA, the CDR3 is TGCGCCAGCAGCTACAGGGACTTCGCGTACACTGAAGCTTTCTTT. The variable domain in full, completed from reference TRBV5-1 and TRBJ1-1, reads KAGVTQTPRYLIKTRGQQVTLSCSPISGHRSVSWYQQTPGQGLQFLFEYFSETQRNKGNFPGRFSGRQFSNSRSEMNVSTLELGDSALYLCASSYRDFAYTEAFFGQGTRLTVV.

The chain uses TRBV28 and TRBJ2-4; 8 bases fit TRBD1. Germline CDR1 reads MDHEN; CDR2 reads SYDVKM. CDR3 size: 15 residues. V trimming: 7 bases; J trimming: 3 bases; junction bases outside the gene matches: 8. The CDR3 DNA follows: TGTGCCAGCATTGGGACAGGTTATATCAAAAACATTCAGTACTTC. This encodes CASIGTGYIKNIQYF.

Concerning this clonotype: With a much larger clone just one base away, this may be a read error. J is TRBJ2-1 and V is TRBV2; TRBD2 matches at 8 bases. The CDR3 length is 13 residues. The germline CDR1 and CDR2 sequences are SNHLY and FYNNEI. Trimming at V came to 9 bases and at J to 7 bases, leaving 8 bases not matched to a gene. CDR3 residues: CARSGSALNEQFF. The CDR3 DNA follows: TGTGCCAGAAGCGGGAGCGCCTTGAATGAGCAGTTCTTC.

In its sample, this clonotype was seen many times. The J gene is TRBJ2-1, the V gene TRBV11-1; D perhaps matches TRBD1 (6 bases). This CDR3 region has 15 residues. V was pared by 1 base and J by 5 bases, with 12 bases between. The germline gives CDR1 SGHAT, CDR2 FQDESV (reference sequence). Here the CDR3 DNA reads TGTGCCAGCAGCTTAGAAGGGGGTGTAAACAATGAGCAGTTCTTC. Translation: CASSLEGGVNNEQFF.

This clonotype was counted at least ten times. CDR3: CAISGTRDYEQYF. As DNA, the CDR3 is TGTGCCATCAGCGGTACCCGGGACTACGAGCAGTACTTC. The rearrangement uses TRBV10-3 and TRBJ2-7, with D perhaps matching TRBD2 (5 bases). From germline, CDR1 is ENHRY and CDR2 SYGVKD. The CDR3 is 13 residues long. Trimming took 6 bases from V and 3 from J, leaving 12 bases between them.

This clonotype was counted at least ten times. The chain links TRBV12-3 or TRBV12-4 to TRBJ1-1; no clear D. The CDR3 loop spans 15 amino acids. V was pared by 3 bases and J by 1 base, with 12 bases between. This CDR3 is CASSFYRDANTEAFF. As DNA, the CDR3 is TGTGCCAGCAGTTTCTACCGGGATGCGAACACTGAAGCTTTCTTT.

This clonotype was counted between two and nine times. The chain employs TRBV27 and TRBJ2-7, with a possible D match to TRBD2 (6 bases). The V end lost 1 base, the J end lost 7 bases, and 14 bases lay between the germline ends. The CDR3 loop spans 14 amino acids. Germline V gene lookup returns CDR1 MNHEY and CDR2 SMNVEV (reference sequence). Here the CDR3 reads CASSLFRGAGEQYF. The CDR3 region has the DNA TGTGCCAGCAGTTTATTTCGAGGTGCGGGGGAGCAGTACTTC.

On this clonotype: This sequence may be a read error, since a much larger clone differs from it by one base. The V and J genes are TRBV19 and TRBJ2-2; D may match TRBD1 or TRBD2 (5 bases each). The germline CDR1 and CDR2 sequences are LNHDA and SQIVND (reference sequence). There are 14 residues in the CDR3. CDR3 amino acids: CASSMGPSTGEPFF. Written as DNA, the CDR3 is TGTGCCAGTAGTATGGGGCCGAGCACCGGGGAGCCGTTTTTT.

By sample share, this clonotype is medium-sized. The gene calls are TRBV29-1 and TRBJ2-1; TRBD1 might be the D (5 bases). The CDR3 runs to 11 residues. Germline CDR1 reads SQVTM; CDR2 reads ANQGSEA. Between the trimmed V and J ends, which lost 0 bases and 8 bases, there was a span of 5 bases. In nucleotides, the CDR3 is TGCAGCGTTGAAGAGGGGCATGAGCAGTTCTTC. This translates into CSVEEGHEQFF.

There are many counts of this clonotype. The gene calls are TRBV7-9 and TRBJ2-7; tentative D call: TRBD2 (7 bases). Germline CDR1 SEHNR, CDR2 FQNEAQ (reference sequence). The CDR3 contains 13 residues. The V gene lost 5 bases and the J gene lost 7 bases, with 15 bases spanning the gap. The CDR3 DNA reads TGTGCCAGCAGCCCCCCCGGGGGGCTTGAGCAGTACTTC. Amino acids: CASSPPGGLEQYF.

This clonotype has just a few counts. The V and J genes are TRBV29-1 and TRBJ1-3; D gene ambiguous. In germline, CDR1 is SQVTM, CDR2 ANQGSEA. The CDR3 covers 14 residues. V gave up 0 bases and J gave up 3 bases, with 9 bases separating them. CDR3 in amino acids: CSVEEDLFGNTIYF. As DNA, the CDR3 is TGCAGCGTTGAAGAGGACCTTTTTGGAAACACCATATATTTT. Full variable domain (remainder filled in from reference TRBV29-1 and TRBJ1-3): SAVISQKPSRDICQRGTSLTIQCQVDSQVTMMFWYRQQPGQSLTLIATANQGSEATYESGFVIDKFPISRPNLTFSTLTVSNMSPEDSSIYLCSVEEDLFGNTIYFGEGSWLTVV.

A word on this clonotype: Just one base apart from a much larger clone, this may be a read error. The chain is built from TRBV12-3 or TRBV12-4 and TRBJ2-5, with 10 positions matching TRBD1. The CDR3 consists of 13 residues. V shed 11 bases, J shed 7 bases, and the junction held 10 bases outside the gene matches. The CDR3 sequence: CAGGPGTGVTQYF. The DNA of the CDR3 is TGTGCCGGCGGCCCCGGGACAGGGGTGACCCAGTACTTC.

The chain couples TRBV6-5 to TRBJ1-3, with D hard to call. Germline loops: CDR1 MNHEY, CDR2 SVGAGI. The length of the CDR3 is 11 residues. V lost 2 bases to trimming and J lost 7 bases, with 3 bases between them. As DNA, the CDR3 is TGTGCCAGCAGTTACGGGAACACCATATATTTT. It encodes CASSYGNTIYF.

Only a few counts were recorded for this clonotype. The chain links TRBV7-6 to TRBJ2-3; D not certain. CDR1 and CDR2 (germline): SGHVS, FNYEAQ. Deletions cut 4 bases from V and 1 base from J, with 12 bases between. CDR3 length: 15 amino acids. CDR3 residues: CASSSGPRGTDTQYF. The CDR3 coding sequence is TGTGCCAGCAGCTCCGGACCAAGGGGCACAGATACGCAGTATTTT.

In regard to this clonotype: The germline gene is not matched at one end of the junction; a read error may be the cause. V gene TRBV20-1 combines with J gene TRBJ1-5; no definite D call. CDR3 length: 14 amino acids. Germline V gene lookup returns CDR1 DFQATT and CDR2 SNEGSKA (reference sequence). The CDR3 bases are TGCAGTGCTAGACGAGGAGCAGGCAATCGGCCCCAGCATTTT. This sequence encodes CSARRGAGNRPQHF.

This clonotype showed up just a few times. The chain employs TRBV5-6 and TRBJ2-1, with D possibly TRBD2 on 5 matching bases. The last part of the DNA fits TRBJ2-7 better; the J call may be wrong. The CDR3 covers 15 residues. Germline CDR1 is SGHDT and CDR2 is YYEEEE. In nucleotides, the CDR3 is TGTGCCAGCAGCCTCCTCGGACGGAGCGGCTACGAGCAGTACTTC. Translating gives CASSLLGRSGYEQYF.

V is TRBV4-2 and J is TRBJ2-5; D is uncertain. The CDR3 totals 12 residues. Germline V gene data show CDR1 as LGHNA and CDR2 as YNFKEQ. V lost 0 bases to trimming and J lost 9 bases, with 8 bases between them. The CDR3 region is CASSQDLEPQYF. CDR3 DNA: TGTGCCAGCAGCCAAGACCTGGAGCCCCAGTACTTC.

CDR3 bases: TGCAGCGTTGACATGAACACTGAAGCTTTCTTT. Protein product: CSVDMNTEAFF. The chain uses TRBV29-1 and TRBJ1-1; D is unclear. There are 11 residues in the CDR3. The germline gives CDR1 SQVTM, CDR2 ANQGSEA. Trimming took off 3 bases at V and 0 bases at J, with 2 bases between the two ends.

This clonotype was seen repeatedly, ten times or more. The V and J genes are TRBV10-3 and TRBJ2-1, with D possibly being TRBD1 (6 bases). The CDR3 consists of 16 residues. CDR1 ENHRY and CDR2 SYGVKD come from the germline V gene. The germline V and J ends were trimmed by 11 bases and 3 bases, with 23 bases remaining between them. The CDR3 reads CAPNGQYRDNYNEQFF. CDR3 in DNA: TGTGCCCCCAATGGCCAGTATCGGGACAACTACAATGAGCAGTTCTTC.

This clonotype was picked up a small number of times. The chain joins TRBV5-8 to TRBJ2-1, with D maybe TRBD2 (6 bases). This CDR3 is 14 amino acids long. The V end lost 2 bases, the J end lost 3 bases, and 9 bases lay between the germline ends. Per germline, CDR1 SGHTS and CDR2 YDEGEE. Here the CDR3 DNA reads TGTGCCAGCAGCTTCCTGGGACTCTACAATGAGCAGTTCTTC. Amino acids: CASSFLGLYNEQFF.

This clonotype appeared many times. The V and J genes are TRBV20-1 and TRBJ2-3; 9 bases agree with TRBD2. CDR3 length: 17 residues. V was pared by 5 bases and J by 0 bases, with 12 bases of the junction left unmatched. Germline-derived CDR1 and CDR2 are DFQATT and SNEGSKA (reference sequence). The CDR3 region has the DNA TGCAGTGCTCGCACTACCCTTACTAGCGGGAGCACAGATACGCAGTATTTT. Residues: CSARTTLTSGSTDTQYF.

This clonotype was counted many times. J is TRBJ1-1 and V is TRBV6-5, with D unresolved. The CDR3 is 13 amino acids. The V end was cut by 0 bases, the J end by 5 bases, with 7 bases between. Germline V gives CDR1 MNHEY, CDR2 SVGAGI. The CDR3 here is CASSYSYATEAFF. CDR3 DNA sequence: TGTGCCAGCAGTTACTCTTACGCAACTGAAGCTTTCTTT.

This clonotype was recorded once. A read error is possible here, since a much larger clone lies one base away. This sequence joins TRBV6-6 and TRBJ2-6, with D hard to call. The CDR3 extends over 14 amino acids. CDR1 MNHNY and CDR2 SVGAGI come from the germline V gene (reference sequence). The V and J ends lost 5 bases and 8 bases respectively, with 13 bases between them. CDR3 sequence (DNA): TGTGCCAGCAGTGAAATTCTGAGGACCAACGTCCTGACTTTC. It yields the protein CASSEILRTNVLTF.

This CDR3 is CASSPRSQGVRTEAFF. The CDR3, as DNA: TGTGCCAGCTCACCACGGAGTCAGGGGGTTAGGACTGAAGCTTTCTTT. V gene TRBV18 combines with J gene TRBJ1-1; 7 bases line up with TRBD1. The germline V gene encodes CDR1 KGHSH and CDR2 LQKENI. Trimming took 1 base from V and 5 from J; bases not matched to a gene: 10. The CDR3 has 16 residues. Using reference TRBV18 and TRBJ1-1 for the parts outside the CDR3, the full variable domain is NAGVMQNPRHLVRRRGQEARLRCSPMKGHSHVYWYRQLPEEGLKFMVYLQKENIIDESGMPKERFSAEFPKEGPSILRIQQVVRGDSAAYFCASSPRSQGVRTEAFFGQGTRLTVV.

V gene TRBV5-5 combines with J gene TRBJ1-5, with D maybe TRBD1 (6 bases). This CDR3 contains 19 residues. CDR1 is SGHKS and CDR2 is YYEKEE in the germline V gene (reference sequence). Trimming took 1 base from V and 0 from J, leaving 20 bases between them. The CDR3 region is CASSLYGTGTPDSNQPQHF. The CDR3 bases are TGTGCCAGCAGCTTGTATGGCACCGGGACACCTGATAGCAATCAGCCCCAGCATTTT.

Many counts were recorded for this clonotype. V is TRBV19 and J is TRBJ1-5, with D tentatively TRBD1 (5 bases). Germline lookup yields CDR1 LNHDA and CDR2 SQIVND (reference sequence). The CDR3 totals 15 residues. V was trimmed by 3 bases and J by 3 bases, leaving 12 bases between them. The CDR3 nucleotides are TGTGCCAGTAGTATTGGAGGGGCGCTCAATCAGCCCCAGCATTTT. This encodes CASSIGGALNQPQHF.

This clonotype was seen at least ten times. This chain uses TRBV20-1 with TRBJ2-3, with D possibly TRBD1 on 5 matching bases. Looked up from germline, CDR1 is DFQATT and CDR2 is SNEGSKA (reference sequence). CDR3 length equals 16 residues. Trimming pared 3 bases from V and 6 bases from J, leaving 22 bases between. CDR3 region: CSARHLTSPRADTQYF. CDR3 DNA: TGCAGTGCTAGGCATCTGACCTCTCCCAGGGCGGATACGCAGTATTTT.

At least ten counts were recorded for this clonotype. V gene TRBV6-5 combines with J gene TRBJ2-1; the match to TRBD2 covers 7 bases. This CDR3 region has 15 residues. In germline, CDR1 is MNHEY, CDR2 SVGAGI. The ends lost 2 bases at V and 4 bases at J; junction bases unmatched: 5. The CDR3 DNA follows: TGTGCCAGCAGTTACGGAGCGGGAAAATACAATGAGCAGTTCTTC. Translating gives CASSYGAGKYNEQFF.

A note on this clonotype: Just one base apart from a much larger clone, this may be a read error. The conserved phenylalanine or tryptophan normally closing the CDR3 is absent here, so this likely arose from a read error. This chain joins TRBV20-1 and TRBJ2-5; 7 positions match TRBD1. Germline assignment: CDR1 DFQATT and CDR2 SNEGSKA (reference sequence). Germline trimming cut 3 bases from V and 2 bases from J; bases unmatched to any gene: 6. There are 14 residues in the CDR3. The CDR3 DNA reads as TGCAGTGCTAGGAAGGGGGCGCAGCAAGAGACCCAGTACCTC. Amino acids: CSARKGAQQETQYL.

The chain recombines TRBV12-3 or TRBV12-4 with TRBJ2-3; 9 bases are shared with TRBD2. This CDR3 contains 16 residues. The junction had 7 bases not matched to a gene; V was cut back by 5 bases and J by 1 base. The CDR3 loop reads CASSPGIAGGTDTQYF. CDR3 nucleotide sequence: TGTGCCAGCAGTCCCGGAATAGCGGGGGGCACAGATACGCAGTATTTT.

Remarks on this clonotype: Possible read error: a much larger clone is one base away. The DNA for the CDR3 is TGTGCCAGCGCGACTAGTGACACCGGGGAGCTGTTTTTT. Translation gives CASATSDTGELFF. The rearrangement uses TRBV19 and TRBJ2-2; a possible D gene is TRBD2 (6 bases). V lost 9 bases and J 3 bases, leaving 11 bases between the germline ends. CDR1 and CDR2 (germline): LNHDA, SQIVND (reference sequence). This CDR3 has 13 residues. Using reference TRBV19 and TRBJ2-2 for the parts outside the CDR3, the full variable domain is DGGITQSPKYLFRKEGQNVTLSCEQNLNHDAMYWYRQDPGQGLRLIYYSQIVNDFQKGDIAEGYSVSREKKESFPLTVTSAQKNPTAFYLCASATSDTGELFFGEGSRLTVL.